Following are 6 T cell receptor beta chains from one sample sequenced in a study of regulatory T cells in long-lasting Graves disease. Time point indicated: newly diagnosed GD, antithyroid drugs for less than 3 months. PBMCs were the source of the RNA used for TCR sequencing. CDR3 regions were amplified by Arm-PCR using iRepertoire HTBI primers to build TCR beta libraries. TCRdb analysed the multiplex PCR reads with MiXCR anew, one entry per CDR3 protein. The sample yields about 240,000 distinct CDR3 sequences, 20% seen once. The input for sequencing was peripheral blood mononuclear cells (PBMCs), taken at new diagnosis, from a patient treated with antithyroid drugs. The source is a female donor with Graves disease.

Comments on this clonotype: This likely came from a read error, as a far larger clone is one base away. V usage is TRBV2 and J usage is TRBJ2-5; no firm D call. The CDR3 loop spans 14 amino acids. V was shortened by 5 bases and J by 0 bases, with 10 bases between the two germline ends. The germline CDR1 and CDR2 sequences are SNHLY and FYNNEI. The CDR3 DNA follows: TGTGCCAGCAGTTTATCTTTCCACCAAGAGACCCAGTACTTC. It codes for CASSLSFHQETQYF.

This clonotype was seen at least ten times. The junction departs from germline at one end; a sequencing error may be responsible. V usage is TRBV11-3 and J usage is TRBJ1-2, with D tentatively TRBD1 (6 bases). The CDR3 has 12 residues. The germline CDR1 and CDR2 sequences are SGHNT and YENEEA. CDR3 amino acids: CATSGGFGGYTF. The CDR3 bases are TGTGCCACCAGCGGGGGCTTTGGAGGCTACACCTTC.

Points on this clonotype: A single base separates this from a much larger clone, so it may be a read error. The J gene is TRBJ2-1, the V gene TRBV7-2, with 11 bases matching TRBD2. Germline V gives CDR1 SGHTA, CDR2 FQGNSA. The CDR3 is 17 residues long. The DNA of the CDR3 is TGTGCCAGCAGCAAGCTACTAGCGGGAGTTATGTACAATGATCAGTTCTTC. This gives the protein CASSKLLAGVMYNDQFF.

This clonotype appeared a few times. The V and J genes are TRBV9 and TRBJ1-1, with 8 bases that match TRBD1. With 4 bases clipped from V and 1 base from J, the junction kept 9 bases outside the gene matches. Germline assignment: CDR1 SGDLS and CDR2 YYNGEE. There are 16 residues in the CDR3. The CDR3 DNA reads as TGTGCCAGCAGCATGGGGGACAGGTCTTCGAACACTGAAGCTTTCTTT. Protein: CASSMGDRSSNTEAFF.

This clonotype was picked up many times. This rearrangement joins TRBV12-3 or TRBV12-4 to TRBJ2-1; 15 nucleotides line up with TRBD2. The CDR3 has 15 amino acids. Trimming cost V 5 bases and J 12 bases; bases outside gene matches: 8. The CDR3 DNA follows: TGTGCCAGCAGTCAACCGGGACTAGCGGGAGGAAGGCAGTTCTTC. Amino acids: CASSQPGLAGGRQFF.

This clonotype was found many times. This chain joins TRBV28 and TRBJ1-2; unclear D gene. The ends were cut back, 3 bases at V and 4 bases at J, with 6 bases in the middle. CDR1 and CDR2 (germline): MDHEN, SYDVKM. This CDR3 is built from 12 residues. The CDR3 region has the DNA TGTGCCAGCAGTTTCGGTAGCTATGGCTACACCTTC. Residues: CASSFGSYGYTF.